Below are 32 T cell receptor beta chains sequenced from a single sample in a study of OX40 agonist ivuxolimab in advanced cancers. Using immunoSEQ multiplex PCR, the repertoire was profiled, and TCRdb retains in-frame clones only, with some absent. The sample holds 15,000 to 16,000 clones, approximately 78% seen once. This specimen was CD4+ or CD8+ T cells sorted from blood, taken in a trial of the OX40 agonist ivuxolimab. The receptors originated from an adult with an advanced solid tumor such as melanoma, head and neck, liver or kidney cancer.

This chain uses TRBV9 with TRBJ1-2; TRBD1 aligns across 8 bases. The CDR3 length is 14 residues. Germline V lookup: CDR1 SGDLS, CDR2 YYNGEE. V lost 0 bases and J lost 7; bases outside the gene matches: 5. CDR3 loop: CASSVVTGGVGYTF. In nucleotides, the CDR3 is TGTGCCAGCAGCGTAGTCACAGGGGGAGTTGGCTACACCTTC.

The chain joins TRBV5-4 to TRBJ1-1, with D possibly TRBD1 on 5 matching bases. Germline V gives CDR1 SGHNT, CDR2 YYREEE (reference sequence). The CDR3 contains 16 residues. The V and J ends lost 3 bases and 3 bases respectively, with 18 bases between them. CDR3 sequence: CASSWGGRGSDTEAFF. CDR3 in DNA: TGTGCCAGCAGCTGGGGGGGACGGGGATCGGACACTGAAGCTTTCTTT.

The rearrangement uses TRBV7-3 and TRBJ2-1; 13 positions match TRBD2. This CDR3 is 16 amino acids long. The germline gives CDR1 SGHTA, CDR2 FQGTGA. J lost 7 bases, V lost 2 bases, and 5 bases had no gene match. The CDR3 protein is CASSLPGTSGTNEQFF. CDR3 DNA sequence: TGTGCCAGCAGCTTACCCGGGACTAGCGGGACGAATGAGCAGTTCTTC.

This chain links TRBV4-1 with TRBJ2-3; D may match TRBD1 or TRBD2 (6 bases each). V lost 5 bases to trimming and J lost 4 bases, with 13 bases between them. Germline CDR1 reads MGHRA; CDR2 reads YSYEKL. This CDR3 spans 14 amino acids. The CDR3 DNA reads as TGCGCCAGCAGCGGGGGCGGGGACGCAGATACGCAGTATTTT. This encodes CASSGGGDADTQYF.

The chain joins TRBV7-3 to TRBJ1-1; TRBD1 matches 9 bases. Losses at the gene ends were 5 bases for V and 2 bases for J; bases not matched to a gene: 6. CDR1 is SGHTA, CDR2 FQGTGA, per germline. The CDR3 contains 15 residues. Here the CDR3 DNA reads TGTGCCAGCAGCCCGAACAGGGGGCAAAACACTGAAGCTTTCTTT. Its translation is CASSPNRGQNTEAFF.

This chain joins TRBV6-1 and TRBJ1-5; TRBD1 matches 8 bases. The CDR3 is made up of 15 amino acids. Germline values: CDR1 MNHNS, CDR2 SASEGT. The ends lost 7 bases at V and 8 bases at J; junction bases unmatched: 13. This chain's CDR3 is CASNGQGAAIEPQHF. The CDR3, as DNA: TGTGCCAGCAATGGCCAGGGGGCTGCCATCGAGCCCCAGCATTTT.

V gene TRBV28 combines with J gene TRBJ2-5; D may be TRBD1 (6 bases). The CDR3 is 14 residues long. Germline CDR1 is MDHEN and CDR2 is SYDVKM. The germline V and J ends were trimmed by 5 bases and 0 bases, with 10 bases remaining between them. CDR3 bases: TGTGCCAGCAGTCCCGACAGGTACCAAGAGACCCAGTACTTC. It translates to CASSPDRYQETQYF. The variable domain in full, with the rest retrieved from reference TRBV28 and TRBJ2-5, is DVKVTQSSRYLVKRTGEKVFLECVQDMDHENMFWYRQDPGLGLRLIYFSYDVKMKEKGDIPEGYSVSREKKERFSLILESASTNQTSMYLCASSPDRYQETQYFGPGTRLLVL.

The chain employs TRBV27 and TRBJ1-1; 8 nucleotides line up with TRBD1. The junction had 7 bases not matched to a gene; V was cut back by 2 bases and J by 5 bases. The CDR3 is 15 residues long. Germline CDR1 and CDR2: MNHEY and SMNVEV (reference sequence). DNA for the CDR3: TGTGCCAGCAGTTTAGATCAGGGGGCGAGGACTGAAGCTTTCTTT. Residues: CASSLDQGARTEAFF.

The chain recombines TRBV27 with TRBJ2-6; no firm D call. Germline V lookup: CDR1 MNHEY, CDR2 SMNVEV (reference sequence). The CDR3 has 17 residues. The germline V and J ends were trimmed by 2 bases and 0 bases, with 11 bases remaining between them. CDR3: CASSLQLRFSGANVLTF. The CDR3 DNA sequence: TGTGCCAGCAGTTTACAGCTTCGGTTCTCTGGGGCCAACGTCCTGACTTTC.

The rearrangement uses TRBV5-1 and TRBJ2-7; 11 bases match TRBD1. Looked up from germline, CDR1 is SGHRS and CDR2 is YFSETQ. The CDR3 spans 16 residues. V lost 3 bases, J lost 4 bases, and 9 bases stayed unmatched. The CDR3 loop is CASSSSTGTGGYEQYF. As DNA, the CDR3 is TGCGCCAGCAGCTCCTCCACCGGGACAGGGGGATACGAGCAGTACTTC.

This clone showed up just once. The rearrangement links TRBV4-1 to TRBJ2-5, with D hard to call. There are 15 residues in the CDR3. Germline V lookup: CDR1 MGHRA, CDR2 YSYEKL. V gave up 0 bases and J gave up 0 bases, with 8 bases separating them. DNA for the CDR3: TGCGCCAGCAGCCAAGATTTGGCGGACCAAGAGACCCAGTACTTC. Its protein product is CASSQDLADQETQYF.

This chain connects TRBV13 to TRBJ2-2, with 9 bases fitting TRBD1. There are 15 residues in the CDR3. V trimming: 3 bases; J trimming: 5 bases; junction bases outside the gene matches: 4. Germline values: CDR1 PRHDT, CDR2 FYEKMQ (reference sequence). This CDR3 reads CASSFRTGETGELFF. CDR3 coding DNA: TGTGCCAGCAGCTTCCGGACAGGGGAAACCGGGGAGCTGTTTTTT.

The chain uses TRBV29-1 and TRBJ2-2; weak D call: TRBD2 (6 bases). V was pared by 2 bases and J by 1 base, with 11 bases between. The CDR3 spans 15 residues. Looked up from germline, CDR1 is SQVTM and CDR2 is ANQGSEA. CDR3 bases: TGCAGCGTTGAATGGGGAGGCAAGAACACCGGGGAGCTGTTTTTT. It encodes CSVEWGGKNTGELFF.

The count of this clone is one. The chain couples TRBV11-1 to TRBJ2-5; D is unclear. Germline V gives CDR1 SGHAT, CDR2 FQDESV (reference sequence). Trimming removed 5 bases at V and 5 bases at J, with 15 bases between. This CDR3 contains 14 residues. This chain's CDR3 is CASSRAAVGETQYF. The CDR3 DNA reads as TGTGCCAGCAGCCGAGCTGCAGTAGGGGAGACCCAGTACTTC.

The rearrangement joins TRBV28 to TRBJ2-5; no clear D gene. V gave up 2 bases and J gave up 2 bases, with 9 bases separating them. CDR3 length: 14 residues. Germline V lookup: CDR1 MDHEN, CDR2 SYDVKM. CDR3 in DNA: TGTGCCAGCAGTTTACTACGCCGGCAAGAGACCCAGTACTTC. The encoded protein is CASSLLRRQETQYF.

The chain recombines TRBV27 with TRBJ1-4; the match to TRBD1 covers 10 bases. Germline V CDR1 and CDR2: MNHEY, SMNVEV (reference sequence). V gave up 3 bases and J gave up 6 bases; unmatched junction bases: 1. The CDR3 runs to 14 residues. CDR3 protein: CASSLGTGDEKLFF. The DNA of the CDR3 is TGTGCCAGCAGTTTGGGGACAGGGGATGAAAAACTGTTTTTT.

In this sample, this clone turned up once. This rearrangement joins TRBV29-1 to TRBJ2-3; no clear D gene. Germline CDR1 is SQVTM and CDR2 is ANQGSEA. The CDR3 contains 13 residues. The V and J ends lost 3 bases and 0 bases respectively, with 7 bases between them. CDR3 DNA sequence: TGCAGCGTTGACTACGGTAGCACAGATACGCAGTATTTT. Translated: CSVDYGSTDTQYF.

There are many counts of this clone. The V call is TRBV2, the J call TRBJ1-1; weak D call: TRBD1 (6 bases). The CDR3 has 16 amino acids. Germline V gene lookup returns CDR1 SNHLY and CDR2 FYNNEI. V was trimmed by 0 bases and J by 5 bases, leaving 16 bases between them. The CDR3 DNA sequence: TGTGCCAGCAGTGAAGCGCCGAGGGGGTGGGGGACTGAAGCTTTCTTT. Its translation is CASSEAPRGWGTEAFF.

This clone was seen many times. The chain links TRBV18 to TRBJ2-7; 7 bases agree with TRBD1. Germline-derived CDR1 and CDR2 are KGHSH and LQKENI. The V gene end was trimmed by 3 bases and the J gene end by 8 bases; junction bases not matched to a gene: 16. The CDR3 covers 16 residues. CDR3 loop: CASSPTGAGGAHQQYF. In DNA form, the CDR3 reads TGTGCCAGCTCACCTACCGGTGCAGGGGGTGCCCACCAGCAGTACTTC.

This clone was counted once. V is TRBV2 and J is TRBJ2-5; D may be TRBD1 (5 bases). The CDR3 has 13 amino acids. Germline CDR1 SNHLY, CDR2 FYNNEI. Trimming stripped 3 bases from V and 4 bases from J, with 9 bases between. The CDR3 reads CASSDRAPETQYF. CDR3 nucleotide sequence: TGTGCCAGCAGTGACAGGGCCCCAGAGACCCAGTACTTC.

The rearrangement uses TRBV9 and TRBJ2-7; 10 nucleotides line up with TRBD2. Germline trimming cut 3 bases from V and 5 bases from J; bases unmatched to any gene: 8. Germline V CDR1 and CDR2: SGDLS, YYNGEE. The CDR3 is made up of 15 amino acids. CDR3 protein: CASSEAGGFLDEQYF. As DNA, the CDR3 is TGTGCCAGCAGCGAAGCGGGAGGGTTTCTAGACGAGCAGTACTTC.

In this sample, this clone turned up once. The chain recombines TRBV6-1 with TRBJ2-7; D perhaps matches TRBD2 (6 bases). V lost 3 bases and J 0 bases, leaving 12 bases between the germline ends. The length of the CDR3 is 15 residues. From germline, CDR1 is MNHNS and CDR2 SASEGT. CDR3 sequence: CASSEGWTISYEQYF. CDR3 nucleotides: TGTGCCAGCAGTGAGGGATGGACTATCTCCTACGAGCAGTACTTC.

This clone has only a few counts. The rearrangement uses TRBV5-1 and TRBJ1-1; possibly TRBD1 for D (5 bases). This CDR3 spans 15 amino acids. Per germline, CDR1 SGHRS and CDR2 YFSETQ. Trimming took off 0 bases at V and 1 base at J, with 10 bases between the two ends. CDR3 residues: CASSLVAGGNTEAFF. CDR3 nucleotide sequence: TGCGCCAGCAGCTTGGTCGCGGGGGGGAACACTGAAGCTTTCTTT.

By share of the sample, this clone is large. This chain connects TRBV7-2 to TRBJ2-7; D might be TRBD2 (6 bases). The CDR3 has 15 residues. The germline gives CDR1 SGHTA, CDR2 FQGNSA. Trimming cost V 5 bases and J 3 bases, with 17 bases left between them. CDR3 protein: CASSQTVGGGYEQYF. The CDR3 DNA follows: TGTGCCAGCAGCCAGACCGTGGGGGGAGGCTACGAGCAGTACTTC.

This clone was seen more than once but under ten times. The chain carries TRBV19 and TRBJ1-2; D possibly corresponds to TRBD1 (6 bases). Germline V gene sequence: CDR1 LNHDA, CDR2 SQIVND (reference sequence). This CDR3 has 16 residues. Trimming cost V 5 bases and J 4 bases, with 20 bases left between them. CDR3 nucleotides: TGTGCCAGTAGTGTTGGGACACCCACACGGAGCTATGGCTACACCTTC. It is translated as CASSVGTPTRSYGYTF.

The chain is built from TRBV6-1 and TRBJ2-7, with 10 bases matching TRBD2. Looked up from germline, CDR1 is MNHNS and CDR2 is SASEGT. Unmatched junction bases numbered 2, after V lost 7 bases and J lost 2 bases. This CDR3 contains 13 residues. CDR3 region: CASMLAGAYEQYF. CDR3 nucleotides: TGTGCCAGCATGCTAGCGGGAGCCTACGAGCAGTACTTC.

The chain combines TRBV6-5 with TRBJ1-5; the D is unclear. V lost 2 bases to trimming and J lost 2 bases, with 7 bases between them. Germline V CDR1 and CDR2: MNHEY, SVGAGI. The CDR3 sequence is 14 residues long. This chain's CDR3 is CASSYGDGNQPQHF. In nucleotides, the CDR3 is TGTGCCAGCAGTTACGGGGATGGCAATCAGCCCCAGCATTTT.

The chain joins TRBV28 to TRBJ2-7, with 7 positions matching TRBD1. In germline, CDR1 is MDHEN, CDR2 SYDVKM. Trimming removed 5 bases from V and 2 bases from J; junction bases left unmatched: 3. This CDR3 has 13 residues. The CDR3 nucleotides read TGTGCCAGCAGTACAGGGGCCACCTACGAGCAGTACTTC. It specifies CASSTGATYEQYF.

The genes are TRBV30 and TRBJ2-3; D may correspond to TRBD1 or TRBD2 (5 bases each). There are 19 residues in the CDR3. Germline values: CDR1 GTSNPN, CDR2 SVGIG (reference sequence). V was cut by 4 bases and J by 6 bases, with 32 bases left in between. Here the CDR3 DNA reads TGTGCCTGGACCAACCATGGGGGTCCAGCGGACCGCCCCGCGGATACGCAGTATTTT. Encoded protein: CAWTNHGGPADRPADTQYF.

The rearrangement joins TRBV7-9 to TRBJ2-2, with 7 bases that match TRBD1. The CDR3 is 14 amino acids. The ends lost 5 bases at V and 0 bases at J; junction bases unmatched: 0. Germline-derived CDR1 and CDR2 are SEHNR and FQNEAQ (reference sequence). CDR3 protein: CASSQGANTGELFF. In DNA, the CDR3 is TGTGCCAGCAGCCAGGGGGCGAACACCGGGGAGCTGTTTTTT.

The chain carries TRBV7-6 and TRBJ2-2; D possibly uses TRBD1 or TRBD2 (5 bases each). Germline CDR1 and CDR2: SGHVS and FNYEAQ. The CDR3 has 17 residues. Trimming shortened V by 5 bases and J by 5 bases, and 21 bases separated the two germline ends. CDR3 DNA sequence: TGTGCCAGCAGCCACCCCCGGGGCAGGCCGACAACCGGGGAGCTGTTTTTT. This encodes CASSHPRGRPTTGELFF.

The rearrangement joins TRBV6-5 to TRBJ2-7; weak D call: TRBD2 (6 bases). V lost 4 bases, J lost 7 bases, and 11 bases lay in between. Germline CDR1 MNHEY, CDR2 SVGAGI. This CDR3 has 12 amino acids. The chain's CDR3 is CASSSGEVEQYF. The CDR3 region has the DNA TGTGCCAGCAGTTCGGGGGAAGTTGAGCAGTACTTC.